The 6 T cell receptor beta chains below all came from one sample that was sequenced in a study of cytomegalovirus exposure and HLA in healthy donors. The primer mix had 60 Vbeta and 13 Jbeta primers. Using immunoSEQ multiplex PCR, the repertoire was profiled, and TCRdb retains in-frame clones only, with some absent. The sample shows under 85,000 clones, roughly four fifths of them seen only once. Sequenced sample: PBMCs. These receptors came from a woman in her twenties or thirties in good health and CMV-seropositive.

The rearrangement links TRBV2 to TRBJ2-7; the match to TRBD1 covers 9 bases. J lost 3 bases, V lost 5 bases, and 2 bases had no gene match. Germline CDR1 and CDR2: SNHLY and FYNNEI. CDR3 length: 13 residues. In DNA form, the CDR3 reads TGTGCCAGCAGTCCGACAGGGGGCTACGAGCAGTACTTC. Protein product: CASSPTGGYEQYF.

CDR3 amino acids: CASSANRGGNQPQHF. In nucleotides, the CDR3 is TGTGCCAGCAGTGCTAACAGGGGTGGCAATCAGCCCCAGCATTTT. The chain combines TRBV28 with TRBJ1-5, with 7 bases matching TRBD1. V lost 5 bases to trimming and J lost 2 bases; unmatched junction nucleotides: 6. The CDR3 totals 15 residues. Looked up from germline, CDR1 is MDHEN and CDR2 is SYDVKM.

The chain recombines TRBV15 with TRBJ1-5; possibly TRBD1 for D (6 bases). Germline-derived CDR1 and CDR2 are LNHNV and YYDKDF (reference sequence). Trimming took off 0 bases at V and 5 bases at J, with 23 bases between the two ends. CDR3 length: 19 residues. CDR3 residues: CATSRDSLFRDNTYQPQHF. The DNA of the CDR3 is TGTGCCACCAGCAGAGATTCCCTATTCCGGGACAACACCTATCAGCCCCAGCATTTT.

V is TRBV5-1 and J is TRBJ1-4; D not certain. The CDR3 totals 12 residues. Germline CDR1 SGHRS, CDR2 YFSETQ. Trimming removed 5 bases at V and 7 bases at J, with 9 bases between. The CDR3 DNA reads TGCGCCAGCAGATCCGGGAGTGAAAAACTGTTTTTT. Amino acid sequence: CASRSGSEKLFF.

The rearrangement uses TRBV4-2 and TRBJ2-7; D perhaps matches TRBD2 (5 bases). V was cut by 1 base and J by 2 bases, with 9 bases left in between. CDR3 length: 14 residues. Germline values: CDR1 LGHNA, CDR2 YNFKEQ. CDR3: CASSQAFGAYEQYF. The DNA of the CDR3 is TGTGCCAGCAGCCAAGCTTTCGGGGCCTACGAGCAGTACTTC.

The chain is built from TRBV7-6 and TRBJ1-1; no reliable D call. Germline CDR1 and CDR2: SGHVS and FNYEAQ. V lost 3 bases, J lost 1 base, and 6 bases lay in between. The CDR3 sequence is 13 residues long. The CDR3 coding sequence is TGTGCCAGCAGCTTTGGCGGGAACACTGAAGCTTTCTTT. Its protein product is CASSFGGNTEAFF.